The 15 T cell receptor beta chains listed next were all sequenced from one sample in a study of patients and donors after allogeneic stem cell transplantation. A single record per CDR3 protein comes from TCRdb applying MiXCR to the RT-PCR reads. The profile covers roughly 200,000 distinct CDR3 sequences, with about 37% appearing a single time and around 10% taken by the ten largest. The sequencing sample was made of blood, either unsorted or a sorted T cell fraction (not recorded which). The receptor set was obtained from a human donor who was either an allogeneic HSCT recipient or a stem cell or donor lymphocyte infusion donor (not recorded which). It is not recorded whose cells these are; they may come from a transplant donor.

About this clonotype itself: Because it lacks the conserved phenylalanine or tryptophan at the end, this CDR3 is likely a read error. This CDR3 is CAIQIPGNTEAFL. For the CDR3, the DNA is TGTGCCATCCAAATACCGGGGAACACTGAAGCTTTCTTA. This chain joins TRBV10-3 and TRBJ1-1; D not certain. There are 13 residues in the CDR3. The germline V and J ends were trimmed by 8 bases and 1 base, with 11 bases remaining between them. CDR1 is ENHRY and CDR2 is SYGVKD in the germline V gene.

This clonotype was observed once. V gene TRBV20-1 combines with J gene TRBJ2-1; D not certain. The germline V and J ends were trimmed by 3 bases and 0 bases, with 6 bases remaining between them. Germline CDR1 is DFQATT and CDR2 is SNEGSKA (reference sequence). The CDR3 spans 13 residues. CDR3 loop: CSASPFSYNEQFF. CDR3 sequence (DNA): TGCAGTGCTAGCCCTTTCTCCTACAATGAGCAGTTCTTC.

The chain uses TRBV5-1 and TRBJ1-1, with D possibly matching TRBD1 (5 bases). Germline assignment: CDR1 SGHRS and CDR2 YFSETQ. V was clipped by 2 bases and J by 0 bases, with 17 bases between them. The CDR3 sequence is 17 residues long. The CDR3 spells CASSFGPGARMNTEAFF. The CDR3 region has the DNA TGCGCCAGCAGCTTTGGACCCGGGGCCCGCATGAACACTGAAGCTTTCTTT.

There are a few counts of this clonotype. V gene TRBV15 combines with J gene TRBJ2-3; D might be TRBD1 or TRBD2, each matching 5 bases. V was cut by 0 bases and J by 2 bases, with 12 bases left in between. The length of the CDR3 is 16 residues. Germline assignment: CDR1 LNHNV and CDR2 YYDKDF (reference sequence). The CDR3 DNA sequence: TGTGCCACCAGCAGAGAGCGGGCAGGGATCACAGATACGCAGTATTTT. Translated: CATSRERAGITDTQYF.

J is TRBJ1-1 and V is TRBV5-1; D may be TRBD1 (6 bases). Germline V lookup: CDR1 SGHRS, CDR2 YFSETQ. Trimming took off 1 base at V and 4 bases at J, with 11 bases between the two ends. The CDR3 consists of 14 residues. CDR3 coding DNA: TGCGCCAGCAGCTTGACGAGGGGGGCCACTGAAGCTTTCTTT. It is translated as CASSLTRGATEAFF.

The chain joins TRBV7-2 to TRBJ1-1; D remains ambiguous. The CDR3 consists of 15 residues. CDR1 and CDR2 from the germline V gene are SGHTA and FQGNSA. V was cut by 0 bases and J by 1 base, with 9 bases left in between. In nucleotides, the CDR3 is TGTGCCAGCAGCTTAGCCCCGCCCAGGAACACTGAAGCTTTCTTT. This sequence encodes CASSLAPPRNTEAFF.

The chain joins TRBV20-1 to TRBJ1-2; no definite D call. Per germline, CDR1 DFQATT and CDR2 SNEGSKA (reference sequence). This CDR3 is 11 amino acids long. Trimming took off 7 bases at V and 3 bases at J, with 9 bases between the two ends. CDR3 sequence reads: CSVDTDYGYTF. The DNA for the CDR3 is TGCAGTGTTGACACTGACTATGGCTACACCTTC.

This clonotype was detected only a few times. The genes are TRBV4-1 and TRBJ2-4; no firm D call. CDR1 is MGHRA and CDR2 is YSYEKL in the germline V gene. V was cut by 0 bases and J by 4 bases, with 7 bases left in between. The CDR3 is 14 amino acids. The DNA of the CDR3 is TGCGCCAGCAGCCAAGACGGGCAGAAAAACATTCAGTACTTC. Translation gives CASSQDGQKNIQYF.

In this sample, this clonotype turned up a few times. This chain links TRBV9 with TRBJ2-7; D gene ambiguous. V gave up 0 bases and J gave up 1 base, with 11 bases separating them. Germline V gene sequence: CDR1 SGDLS, CDR2 YYNGEE. The CDR3 length is 15 residues. Written as DNA, the CDR3 is TGTGCCAGCAGCGTAGGGGCACCCTGGTCCTACGAGCAGTACTTC. Protein sequence: CASSVGAPWSYEQYF.

This clonotype occurred a few times. The chain links TRBV20-1 to TRBJ1-5, with 7 bases lining up with TRBD1. J was trimmed by 6 bases and V by 6 bases; bases with no gene match: 11. CDR1 and CDR2 from the germline V gene are DFQATT and SNEGSKA (reference sequence). This CDR3 spans 14 amino acids. The CDR3 DNA is TGCAGTGCACCTACAGGGGATTTGGGTCAGCCCCAGCATTTT. This gives the protein CSAPTGDLGQPQHF.

CDR3 nucleotides: TGCGCCAGCAGCCAAGTCGGTAGTCTAGCGGGAGCCACGGATACGCAGTATTTT. Its protein product is CASSQVGSLAGATDTQYF. The chain joins TRBV4-3 to TRBJ2-3; TRBD2 aligns across 10 bases. Germline CDR1 is LGHNA and CDR2 is YSLEER. V was clipped by 1 base and J by 6 bases; unmatched bases: 13. The CDR3 contains 18 residues.

The chain uses TRBV28 and TRBJ1-2; no clear D gene. Trimming removed 6 bases from V and 8 bases from J, with 13 bases in between. Germline values: CDR1 MDHEN, CDR2 SYDVKM. CDR3 size: 12 residues. As DNA, the CDR3 is TGTGCCAGCAGCCCTCCCCGGCTCGGCTACACCTTC. Encoded protein: CASSPPRLGYTF.

This clonotype was counted at least ten times. The genes are TRBV27 and TRBJ2-7; 11 nucleotides line up with TRBD1. The trim removed 6 bases at V and 3 bases at J, leaving 7 bases unmatched. The CDR3 runs to 15 residues. Germline CDR1 MNHEY, CDR2 SMNVEV (reference sequence). The CDR3 loop reads CASSPRTGGFYEQYF. The CDR3 DNA reads TGTGCCAGCAGCCCCAGGACAGGGGGCTTCTACGAGCAGTACTTC.

The V gene is TRBV20-1, the J gene TRBJ2-7; the D gene is possibly TRBD2 (6 bases). The CDR3 extends over 14 amino acids. The ends were cut back, 3 bases at V and 1 base at J, with 13 bases in the middle. Germline-derived CDR1 and CDR2 are DFQATT and SNEGSKA (reference sequence). The CDR3, as DNA: TGCAGTGCTAGCGCCCCTCGGGGGTCCTACGAGCAGTACTTC. It translates to CSASAPRGSYEQYF.

Only a few counts were recorded for this clonotype. This rearrangement joins TRBV20-1 to TRBJ1-5; no clear D. Germline CDR1 reads DFQATT; CDR2 reads SNEGSKA (reference sequence). CDR3 size: 13 residues. Trimming pared 3 bases from V and 5 bases from J, leaving 11 bases between. Here the CDR3 reads CSASPVQYQPQHF. The CDR3 DNA reads as TGCAGTGCTAGTCCCGTCCAATATCAGCCCCAGCATTTT.